This T cell receptor (beta chain) emerged from a study of identical twins. Study results and limitations: Out-of-frame beta sequences exhibited a weaker degree of excess twin sharing.

One entry per CDR3 protein results from TCRdb running MiXCR on the 5' RACE reads. The table lists a few hundred thousand distinct CDR3 sequences, 7.5% to 10% of them singletons, with 2.5% to 3.5% in the top ten. The germline CDR1 and CDR2 sequences are DFQATT and SNEGSKA (reference sequence). Trimming cost V 5 bases and J 3 bases; bases outside gene matches: 5. The CDR3 loop spans 15 amino acids. This clonotype came up a few times. What it binds is not known. These data were also filed under a second study, of yellow fever vaccine responses in identical twins.

V and J are TRBV20-1 and TRBJ2-1, with 12 bases fitting TRBD2. What was sequenced was PBMCs. This TCR was recovered from a woman between 18 and 30 years old in good health. The CDR3 loop reads CSARTSGKYYNEQFF. The CDR3 DNA sequence: TGCAGTGCTCGGACTAGCGGGAAGTACTACAATGAGCAGTTCTTC.